This TCR beta chain was observed in a study of blood T cells in healthy people across ages. Donors were systemically healthy Caucasian individuals from Russia aged about 6 to 95 years. Per individual sample, total RNA of at least 6 micrograms was extracted. The CDR3 is made up of 14 amino acids. Trimming left V 5 bases short and J 0 bases short, with 12 bases between. Per germline, CDR1 DFQATT and CDR2 SNEGSKA (reference sequence). The second PCR ran about 6 to 12 cycles with a sample-barcoded 5' primer and J-beta primers. The authors tagged each cDNA molecule using a template-switch adaptor with 12 random nucleotides. TCRdb called the 5' RACE reads again in MiXCR, with one record for every CDR3 protein. The sample consists of some 920,000 distinct CDR3 sequences, roughly half of them appearing once.

The receptor was isolated from a woman aged 60-75 years in good health. This chain uses TRBV20-1 with TRBJ2-3; unclear D gene. The sample comprised blood. CDR3 DNA sequence: TGCAGTGCTCCCGGCCAGACGAGCACAGATACGCAGTATTTT. This sequence encodes CSAPGQTSTDTQYF.